This TCR beta chain was recovered during a study of T cells in women clearing cervical HPV infection. Study-wide background: Controls' single incident HPV16 infection cleared within 12 months without precancer. HLA type could not be excluded as a confounder. Blood came at first lesion visit for cases, post-clearance for controls.

In regard to this clone: Its specificity is not known. From the germline J gene comes the end of the CDR3, since the read stops 3 residues before it.

General observations from the study: TRBV6-7 abundance was lower in cases than controls (around 0.11% versus 0.16%).

CDR3 length: 18 residues. The germline V gene has CDR1 DFQATT and CDR2 SNEGSKA (reference sequence). V dropped 5 bases and J dropped 2; count of bases not matched to a gene: 9. Using immunoSEQ multiplex PCR, the repertoire was profiled, and TCRdb retains in-frame clones only, with some absent. The repertoire table contains fewer than 30,000 clones. The sample comprised blood buffy coat. The receptor was isolated from a woman between 18 and 69 years old with a cervical HPV16 infection that either progressed to CIN3+ or cleared (not recorded which). The rearrangement joins TRBV20-1 to TRBJ2-1; 16 nucleotides match TRBD2. The covered CDR3 bases are TGCAGTGCTCCGTCGGGACTAGCGGGAGGGGGTGCCTACAATGAG. Translating gives CSAPSGLAGGGAYNE. The full-length CDR3 reads as CSAPSGLAGGGAYNEQFF.